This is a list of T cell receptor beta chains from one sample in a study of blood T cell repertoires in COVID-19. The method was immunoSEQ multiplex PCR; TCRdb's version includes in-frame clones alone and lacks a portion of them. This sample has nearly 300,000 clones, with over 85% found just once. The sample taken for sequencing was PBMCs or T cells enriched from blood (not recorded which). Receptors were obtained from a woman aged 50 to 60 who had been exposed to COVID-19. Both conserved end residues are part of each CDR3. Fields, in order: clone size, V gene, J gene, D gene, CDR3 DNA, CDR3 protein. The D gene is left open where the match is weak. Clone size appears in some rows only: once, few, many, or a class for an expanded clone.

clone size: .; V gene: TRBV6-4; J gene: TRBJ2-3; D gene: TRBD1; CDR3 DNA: TGTGCCAGATGCCGGGACAGGGGGGCAGATACGCAGTATTTT; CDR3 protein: CARCRDRGADTQYF
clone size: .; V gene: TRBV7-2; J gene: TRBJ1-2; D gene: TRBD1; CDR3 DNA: TGTGCCAGCAGCTTACTTCCGGGACAGGGTCTCTATGGCTACACCTTC; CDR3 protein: CASSLLPGQGLYGYTF
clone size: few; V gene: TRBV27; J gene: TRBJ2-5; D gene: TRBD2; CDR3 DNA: TGTGCCAGCAGTTTATCGGCGGGGGGCGATTGGGAGACCCAGTACTTC; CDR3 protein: CASSLSAGGDWETQYF
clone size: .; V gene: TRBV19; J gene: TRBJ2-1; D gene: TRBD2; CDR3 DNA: TGTGCCAGTAGTATCGGGGGGGATGAGCAGTTCTTC; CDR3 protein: CASSIGGDEQFF
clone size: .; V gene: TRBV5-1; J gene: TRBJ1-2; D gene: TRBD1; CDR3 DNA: TGCGCCAGCAGCCCAGGGACAGGGGGCACCTATGGCTACACCTTC; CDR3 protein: CASSPGTGGTYGYTF
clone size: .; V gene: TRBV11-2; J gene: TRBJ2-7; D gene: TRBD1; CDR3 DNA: TGTGCCACAGCTCCGGGACAGGGGCCAGGGGTGCAGTACTTC; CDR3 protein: CATAPGQGPGVQYF
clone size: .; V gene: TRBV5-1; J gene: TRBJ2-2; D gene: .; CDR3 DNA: TGCGCCAGCAGCTTGGGGAGCGGATCCGGGGAGCTGTTTTTT; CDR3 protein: CASSLGSGSGELFF
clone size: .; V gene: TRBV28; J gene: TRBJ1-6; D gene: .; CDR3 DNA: TGTGCCAGCAGCCATAGCCCACCTTATAATTCACCCCTCCACTTT; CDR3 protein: CASSHSPPYNSPLHF
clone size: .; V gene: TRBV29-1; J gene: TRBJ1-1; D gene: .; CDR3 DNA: TGCAGCGCCGCGGAGGGTGCCACTGAAGCTTTCTTT; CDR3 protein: CSAAEGATEAFF
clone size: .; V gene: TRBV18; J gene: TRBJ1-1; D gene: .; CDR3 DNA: TGTGCCAGCTCACCTAACAGGAACACTGAAGCTTTCTTT; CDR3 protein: CASSPNRNTEAFF
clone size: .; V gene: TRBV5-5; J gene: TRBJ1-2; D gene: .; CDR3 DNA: TGTGCCAGCAGCTCTCCGGGGAGCTACACCTTC; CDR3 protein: CASSSPGSYTF
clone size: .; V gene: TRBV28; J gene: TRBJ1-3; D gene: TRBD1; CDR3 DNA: TGTGCCAGCAGGGCGGACAGGGGTGGTTTTTTTGGAAACACCATATATTTT; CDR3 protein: CASRADRGGFFGNTIYF
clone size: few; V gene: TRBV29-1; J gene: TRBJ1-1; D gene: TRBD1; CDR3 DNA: TGCAGCGTTGAAGTAGGACAGGGCGCTGAAGCTTTCTTT; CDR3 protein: CSVEVGQGAEAFF
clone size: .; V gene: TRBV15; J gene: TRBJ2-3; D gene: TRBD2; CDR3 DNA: TGTGCCACCAGCAGAGAGATAGCGGGGGGGCCTTCTAGCACAGATACGCAGTATTTT; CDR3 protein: CATSREIAGGPSSTDTQYF
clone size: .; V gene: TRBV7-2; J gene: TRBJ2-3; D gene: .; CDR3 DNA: TGTGCCAGCAGCCCGCAGGGAAGCACAGATACGCAGTATTTT; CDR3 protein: CASSPQGSTDTQYF
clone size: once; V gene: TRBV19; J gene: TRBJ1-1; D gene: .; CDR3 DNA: TGTGCCAGTAAACGGGGAGCAATGAACACTGAAGCTTTCTTT; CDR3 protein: CASKRGAMNTEAFF
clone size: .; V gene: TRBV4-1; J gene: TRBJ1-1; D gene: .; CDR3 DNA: TGCGCCAGCAGCCAGCCGGGAAGGAGGACTGAAGCTTTCTTT; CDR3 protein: CASSQPGRRTEAFF
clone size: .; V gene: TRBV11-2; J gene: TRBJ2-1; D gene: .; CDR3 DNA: TGTGCCAGCAGCTTAGAGGTCGGGGGACTGATCTACAATGAGCAGTTCTTC; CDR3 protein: CASSLEVGGLIYNEQFF
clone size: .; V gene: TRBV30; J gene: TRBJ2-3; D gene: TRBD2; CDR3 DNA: TGTGCCTGGAGTTATGCGGGGGGGCCATCAGATACGCAGTATTTT; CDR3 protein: CAWSYAGGPSDTQYF
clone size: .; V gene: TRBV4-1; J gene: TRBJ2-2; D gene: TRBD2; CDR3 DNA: TGCGCCAGCAGCTCGCTGGGAGGACTAGCGGGGACCGGGGAGCTGTTTTTT; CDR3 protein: CASSSLGGLAGTGELFF
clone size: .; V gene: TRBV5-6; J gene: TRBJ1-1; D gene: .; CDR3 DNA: TGTGCCAGCAGTACGGGGACTGAAGCTTTCTTT; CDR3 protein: CASSTGTEAFF
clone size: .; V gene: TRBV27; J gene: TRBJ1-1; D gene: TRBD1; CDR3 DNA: TGTGCCAGCAGTTGGACAGGGTCGATGAACACTGAAGCTTTCTTT; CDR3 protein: CASSWTGSMNTEAFF
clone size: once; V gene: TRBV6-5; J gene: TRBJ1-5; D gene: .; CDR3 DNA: TGTGCCAGCAGCTCAGGACTCCCCTCGCATTTT; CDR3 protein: CASSSGLPSHF
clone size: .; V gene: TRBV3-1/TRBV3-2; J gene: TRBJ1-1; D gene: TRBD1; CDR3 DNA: TGTGCCAGCAGCCGTACAGGGGGCAACACTGAAGCTTTCTTT; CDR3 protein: CASSRTGGNTEAFF
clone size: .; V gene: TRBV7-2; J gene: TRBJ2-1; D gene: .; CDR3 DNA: TGTGCCAGCAGTCGGACGGGGGTAAACGGGTTCTTC; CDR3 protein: CASSRTGVNGFF
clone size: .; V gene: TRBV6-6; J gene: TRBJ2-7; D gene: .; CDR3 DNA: TGTGCCAGCAGTTACCGGGGGTCCCCCTACGAGCAGTACTTC; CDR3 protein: CASSYRGSPYEQYF
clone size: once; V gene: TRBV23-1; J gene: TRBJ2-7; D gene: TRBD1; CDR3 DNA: TGCGCCAGCACCATGGACAGGCCTGCCTACGAGCAGTACTTC; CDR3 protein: CASTMDRPAYEQYF
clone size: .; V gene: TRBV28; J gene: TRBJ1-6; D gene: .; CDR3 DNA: TGTGCCAGCATCCAGGACAGTGCAAATTCACCCCTCCACTTT; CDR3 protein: CASIQDSANSPLHF
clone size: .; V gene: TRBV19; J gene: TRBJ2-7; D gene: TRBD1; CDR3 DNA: TGTGCCAGTAGCACCTACAGGGGACCTTCCTACGAGCAGTACTTC; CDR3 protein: CASSTYRGPSYEQYF
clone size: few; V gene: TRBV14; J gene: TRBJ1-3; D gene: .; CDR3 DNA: TGTGCCAGCAGCCAAGTACGCAGGCTCTCTGGAAACACCATATATTTT; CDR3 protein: CASSQVRRLSGNTIYF
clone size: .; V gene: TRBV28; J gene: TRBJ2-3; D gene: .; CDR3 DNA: TGTGCCAGCCTCTCTCGACGGGGGGCCACTAGCACAGATACGCAGTATTTT; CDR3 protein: CASLSRRGATSTDTQYF
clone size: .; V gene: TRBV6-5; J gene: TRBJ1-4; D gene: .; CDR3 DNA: TGTGCCAGCAGGCGGCAGGGTGACGGGGAAAAACTGTTTTTT; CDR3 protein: CASRRQGDGEKLFF
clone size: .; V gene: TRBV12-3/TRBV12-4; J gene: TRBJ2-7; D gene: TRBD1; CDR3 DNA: TGTGCCAGCAGTTGGACAGGGAGCTACGAGCAGTACTTC; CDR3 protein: CASSWTGSYEQYF
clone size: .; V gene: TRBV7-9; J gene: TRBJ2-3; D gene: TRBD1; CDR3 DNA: TGTGCCAGCAGCTCCAGAGCGGGACAGGGGGTCCCAGATACGCAGTATTTT; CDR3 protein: CASSSRAGQGVPDTQYF
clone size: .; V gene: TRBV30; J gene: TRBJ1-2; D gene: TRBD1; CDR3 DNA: TGTGCCTGGAGTCTAGACAGGGGCTTTGGCTACACCTTC; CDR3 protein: CAWSLDRGFGYTF
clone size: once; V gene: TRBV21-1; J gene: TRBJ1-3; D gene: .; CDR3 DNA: TGTGCCAGCGGAAACAGGAATCCCTCTGGAAACACCATATATTTT; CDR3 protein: CASGNRNPSGNTIYF
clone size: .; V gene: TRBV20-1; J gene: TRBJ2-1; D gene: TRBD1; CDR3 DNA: TGCAGTGCTAGTACGTGGGACAGGAACAATGAGCAGTTCTTC; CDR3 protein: CSASTWDRNNEQFF
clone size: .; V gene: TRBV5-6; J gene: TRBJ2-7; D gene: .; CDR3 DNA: TGTGCCAGCAGCTTAATGACAGACCAGTACTTC; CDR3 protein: CASSLMTDQYF
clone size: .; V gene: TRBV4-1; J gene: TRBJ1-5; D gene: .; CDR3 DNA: TGCGCCAGCAGCCAAGAGACAGGAAGGTTACCCCAGCATTTT; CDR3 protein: CASSQETGRLPQHF
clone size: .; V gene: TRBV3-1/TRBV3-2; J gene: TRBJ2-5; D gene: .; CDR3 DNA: TGTGCCAGCAGCCATCCCCATGGGGCTTACCAAGAGACCCAGTACTTC; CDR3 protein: CASSHPHGAYQETQYF
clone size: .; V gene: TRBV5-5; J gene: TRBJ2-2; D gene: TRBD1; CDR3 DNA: TGTGCCAGCAGAGGGGAAGAGGGGGCCCCGAACACCGGGGAGCTGTTTTTT; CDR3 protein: CASRGEEGAPNTGELFF
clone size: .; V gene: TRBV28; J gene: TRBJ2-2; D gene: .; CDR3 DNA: TGTGCCAGCAGTTTTAGGGTACCTGCGGGCACCGGGGAGCTGTTTTTT; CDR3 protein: CASSFRVPAGTGELFF
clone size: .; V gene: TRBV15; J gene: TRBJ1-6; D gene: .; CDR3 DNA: TGTGCCACCAGCAGAAACCAACCGAGGACTCCCAATTCACCCCTCCACTTT; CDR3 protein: CATSRNQPRTPNSPLHF
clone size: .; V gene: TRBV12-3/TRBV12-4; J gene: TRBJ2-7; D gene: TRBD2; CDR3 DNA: TGTGCCAGCAGGCTAGCGGATTCCTACGAGCAGTACTTC; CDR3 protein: CASRLADSYEQYF
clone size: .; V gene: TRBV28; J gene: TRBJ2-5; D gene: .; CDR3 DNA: TGTGCCAGCAGTTTTACAAGAGGGAGTAGGGCCCAAGAGACCCAGTACTTC; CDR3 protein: CASSFTRGSRAQETQYF
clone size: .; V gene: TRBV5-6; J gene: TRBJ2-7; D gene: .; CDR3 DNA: TGTGCCAGCAGCCCCTACGAGCGGACCTACGAGCAGTACTTC; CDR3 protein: CASSPYERTYEQYF
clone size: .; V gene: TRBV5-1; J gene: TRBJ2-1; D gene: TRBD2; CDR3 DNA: TGCGCCAGCAGCGAAAACGGGCGGGGGCTAGCGGGGATAGAGCAGTTCTTC; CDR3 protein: CASSENGRGLAGIEQFF
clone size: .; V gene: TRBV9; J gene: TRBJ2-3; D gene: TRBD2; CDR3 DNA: TGTGCCAGCAGCGTAGGCACTAGCGGTAACACAGATACGCAGTATTTT; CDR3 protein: CASSVGTSGNTDTQYF
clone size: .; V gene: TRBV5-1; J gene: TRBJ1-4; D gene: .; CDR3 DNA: TGCGCCAGCAGCTTGGCGGGGGATGCTAATGAAAAACTGTTTTTT; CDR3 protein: CASSLAGDANEKLFF
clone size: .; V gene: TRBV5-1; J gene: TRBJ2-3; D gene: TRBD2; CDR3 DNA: TGCGCCAGCATGGCTAGCGGGGGGATCACAGATACGCAGTATTTT; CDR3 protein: CASMASGGITDTQYF
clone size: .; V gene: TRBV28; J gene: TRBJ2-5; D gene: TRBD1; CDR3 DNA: TGTGCCAGCAGTTCCGGGACAGGGGTCCAAGAGACCCAGTACTTC; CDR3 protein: CASSSGTGVQETQYF
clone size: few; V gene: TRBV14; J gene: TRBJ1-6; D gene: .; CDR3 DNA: TGTGCCAGCAGCCAAGAGGCCAAGAATTCACCCCTCCACTTT; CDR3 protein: CASSQEAKNSPLHF
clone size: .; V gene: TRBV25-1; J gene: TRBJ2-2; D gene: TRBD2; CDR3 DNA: TGTGCCAGCAGTGGACTAGCGGGGGGAAAAACCGGGGAGCTGTTTTTT; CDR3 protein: CASSGLAGGKTGELFF
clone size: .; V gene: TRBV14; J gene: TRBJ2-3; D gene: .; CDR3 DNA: TGTGCCAGCAGCCAAGATCTGCGCAAGACGCAGTATTTT; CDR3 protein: CASSQDLRKTQYF
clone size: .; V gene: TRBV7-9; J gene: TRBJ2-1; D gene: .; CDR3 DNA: TGTGCCAGCAGCAGACGACAGGTCAATGAGCAGTTCTTC; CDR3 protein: CASSRRQVNEQFF
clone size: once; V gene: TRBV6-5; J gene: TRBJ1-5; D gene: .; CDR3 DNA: TGTGCCAGCACTGGGGACATTAATCAGCCCCAGCATTTT; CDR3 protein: CASTGDINQPQHF
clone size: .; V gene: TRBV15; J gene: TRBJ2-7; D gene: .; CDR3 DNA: TGTGCCACCAGCCATAAGCTCCGTGTCTACGAGCAGTACTTC; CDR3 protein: CATSHKLRVYEQYF